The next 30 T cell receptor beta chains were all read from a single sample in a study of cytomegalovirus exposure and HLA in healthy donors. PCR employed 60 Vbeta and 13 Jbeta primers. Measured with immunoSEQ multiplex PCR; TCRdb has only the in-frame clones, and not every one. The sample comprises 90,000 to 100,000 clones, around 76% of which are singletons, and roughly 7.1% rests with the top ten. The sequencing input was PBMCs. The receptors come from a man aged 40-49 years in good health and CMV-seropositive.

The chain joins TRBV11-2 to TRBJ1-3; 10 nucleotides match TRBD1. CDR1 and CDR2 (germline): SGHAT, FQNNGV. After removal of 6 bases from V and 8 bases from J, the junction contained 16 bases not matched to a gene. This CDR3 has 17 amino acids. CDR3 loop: CASRNQTWDRGTHTIYF. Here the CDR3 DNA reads TGTGCCAGCAGAAATCAGACCTGGGACAGGGGAACCCACACCATATATTTT.

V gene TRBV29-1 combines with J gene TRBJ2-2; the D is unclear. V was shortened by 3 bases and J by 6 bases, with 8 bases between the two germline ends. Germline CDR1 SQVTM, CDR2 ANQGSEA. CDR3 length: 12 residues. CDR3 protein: CSVDRQAGELFF. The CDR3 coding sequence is TGCAGCGTTGATCGGCAGGCCGGGGAGCTGTTTTTT.

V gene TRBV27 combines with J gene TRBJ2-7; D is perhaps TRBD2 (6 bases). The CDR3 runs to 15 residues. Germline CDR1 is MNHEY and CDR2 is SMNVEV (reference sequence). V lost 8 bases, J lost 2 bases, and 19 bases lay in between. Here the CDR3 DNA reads TGTGCCAGCGGCCGTGATCGGAGGGCCCCCTACGAGCAGTACTTC. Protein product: CASGRDRRAPYEQYF.

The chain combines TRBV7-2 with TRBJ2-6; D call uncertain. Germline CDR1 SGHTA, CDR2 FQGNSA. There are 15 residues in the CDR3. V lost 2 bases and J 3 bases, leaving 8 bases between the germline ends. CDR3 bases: TGTGCCAGCAGCTTATCAGTTATTGGGGCCAACGTCCTGACTTTC. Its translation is CASSLSVIGANVLTF. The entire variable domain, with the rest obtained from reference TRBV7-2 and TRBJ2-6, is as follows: GAGVSQSPSNKVTEKGKDVELRCDPISGHTALYWYRQSLGQGLEFLIYFQGNSAPDKSGLPSDRFSAERTGGSVSTLTIQRTQQEDSAVYLCASSLSVIGANVLTFGAGSRLTVL.

The CDR3 DNA reads TGTGCCAGCAGCCTTCTACAGGGGTCCTATGGCTACACCTTC. This gives the protein CASSLLQGSYGYTF. This sequence joins TRBV28 and TRBJ1-2; 7 nucleotides match TRBD1. Unmatched junction bases numbered 8, after V lost 6 bases and J lost 4 bases. The CDR3 has 14 amino acids. Germline CDR1 MDHEN, CDR2 SYDVKM.

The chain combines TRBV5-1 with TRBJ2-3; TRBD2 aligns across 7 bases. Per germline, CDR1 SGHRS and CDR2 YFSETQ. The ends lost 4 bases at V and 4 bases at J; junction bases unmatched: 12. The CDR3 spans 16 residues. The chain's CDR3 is CASSVTAGAGSDTQYF. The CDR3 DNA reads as TGCGCCAGCAGCGTGACCGCGGGAGCCGGTTCAGATACGCAGTATTTT.

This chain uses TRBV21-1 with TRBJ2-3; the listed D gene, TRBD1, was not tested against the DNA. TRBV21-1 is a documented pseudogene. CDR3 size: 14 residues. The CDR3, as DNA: TGTGCCAGCAGCGTAGGGGCGAAGGCAGATACGCAGTATTTT. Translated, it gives CASSVGAKADTQYF.

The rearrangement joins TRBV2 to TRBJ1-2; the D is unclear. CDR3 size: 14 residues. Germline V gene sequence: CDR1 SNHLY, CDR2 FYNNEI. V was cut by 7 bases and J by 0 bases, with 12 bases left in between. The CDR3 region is CASKGGISNYGYTF. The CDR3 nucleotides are TGTGCCAGCAAAGGAGGCATATCTAACTATGGCTACACCTTC. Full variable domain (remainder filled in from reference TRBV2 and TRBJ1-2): EPEVTQTPSHQVTQMGQEVILRCVPISNHLYFYWYRQILGQKVEFLVSFYNNEISEKSEIFDDQFSVERPDGSNFTLKIRSTKLEDSAMYFCASKGGISNYGYTFGSGTRLTVV.

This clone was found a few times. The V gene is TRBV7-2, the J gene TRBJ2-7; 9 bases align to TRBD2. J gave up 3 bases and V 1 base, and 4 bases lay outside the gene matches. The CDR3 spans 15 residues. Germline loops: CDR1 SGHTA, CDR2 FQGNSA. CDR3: CASSLGLAEIYEQYF. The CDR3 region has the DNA TGTGCCAGCAGCTTAGGACTAGCGGAGATCTACGAGCAGTACTTC.

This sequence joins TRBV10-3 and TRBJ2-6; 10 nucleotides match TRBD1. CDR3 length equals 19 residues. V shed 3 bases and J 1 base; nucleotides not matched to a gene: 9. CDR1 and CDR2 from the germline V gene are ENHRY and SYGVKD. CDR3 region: CAISEGWGQGSSGANVLTF. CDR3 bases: TGTGCCATCAGTGAAGGGTGGGGACAGGGGAGTTCTGGGGCCAACGTCCTGACTTTC.

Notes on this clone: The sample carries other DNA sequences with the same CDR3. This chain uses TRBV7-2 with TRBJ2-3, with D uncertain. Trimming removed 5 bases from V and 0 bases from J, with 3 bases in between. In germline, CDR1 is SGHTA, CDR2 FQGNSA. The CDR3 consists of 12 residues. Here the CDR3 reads CASSPSTDTQYF. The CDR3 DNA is TGTGCCAGCAGCCCTAGCACAGATACGCAGTATTTT.

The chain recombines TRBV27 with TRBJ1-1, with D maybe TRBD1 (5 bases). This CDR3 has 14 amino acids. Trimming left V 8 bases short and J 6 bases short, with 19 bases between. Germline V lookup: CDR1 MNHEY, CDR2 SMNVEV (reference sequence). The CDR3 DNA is TGTGCCAGCTCCGGACGGAGGGGAATCGCTGAAGCTTTCTTT. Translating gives CASSGRRGIAEAFF.

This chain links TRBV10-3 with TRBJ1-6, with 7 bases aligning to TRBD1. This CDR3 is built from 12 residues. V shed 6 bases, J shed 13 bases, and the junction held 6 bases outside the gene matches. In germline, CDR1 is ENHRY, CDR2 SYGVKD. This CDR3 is CAISRDRGPLHF. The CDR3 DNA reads TGTGCCATCAGCAGGGACAGAGGGCCCCTCCACTTT.

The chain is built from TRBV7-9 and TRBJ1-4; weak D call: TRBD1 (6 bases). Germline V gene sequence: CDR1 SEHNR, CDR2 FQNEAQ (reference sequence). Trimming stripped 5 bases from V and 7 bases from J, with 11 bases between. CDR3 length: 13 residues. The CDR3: CASSPQGSEKLFF. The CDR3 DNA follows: TGTGCCAGCAGCCCCCAGGGGTCTGAAAAACTGTTTTTT. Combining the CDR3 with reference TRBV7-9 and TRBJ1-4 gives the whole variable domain DTGVSQNPRHKITKRGQNVTFRCDPISEHNRLYWYRQTLGQGPEFLTYFQNEAQLEKSRLLSDRFSAERPKGSFSTLEIQRTEQGDSAMYLCASSPQGSEKLFFGSGTQLSVL.

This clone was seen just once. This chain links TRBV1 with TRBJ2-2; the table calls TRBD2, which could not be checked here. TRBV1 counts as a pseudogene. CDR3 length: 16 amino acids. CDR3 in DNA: TGCACCAGCAGCCAGGACTGGCCTACGAACACCGGGGAGCTGTTTTTT. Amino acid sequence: CTSSQDWPTNTGELFF.

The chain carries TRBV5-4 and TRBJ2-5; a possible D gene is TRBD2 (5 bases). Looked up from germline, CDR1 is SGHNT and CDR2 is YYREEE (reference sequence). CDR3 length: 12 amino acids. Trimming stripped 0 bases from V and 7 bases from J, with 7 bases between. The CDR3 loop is CASSLGEGTQYF. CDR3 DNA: TGTGCCAGCAGCTTGGGCGAGGGGACCCAGTACTTC. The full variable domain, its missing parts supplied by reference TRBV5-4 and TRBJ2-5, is ETGVTQSPTHLIKTRGQQVTLRCSSQSGHNTVSWYQQALGQGPQFIFQYYREEENGRGNFPPRFSGLQFPNYSSELNVNALELDDSALYLCASSLGEGTQYFGPGTRLLVL.

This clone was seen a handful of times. CDR3 nucleotides: TGCGGGGGGGCGAGCTCCTACGAGCAGTACTTC. It specifies CGGASSYEQYF. The V and J genes are TRBV20-1 and TRBJ2-5, with D possibly matching TRBD2 (7 bases). The J call is uncertain, as TRBJ2-7 better fits the DNA end. The CDR3 runs to 11 residues. The germline gives CDR1 DFQATT, CDR2 SNEGSKA (reference sequence).

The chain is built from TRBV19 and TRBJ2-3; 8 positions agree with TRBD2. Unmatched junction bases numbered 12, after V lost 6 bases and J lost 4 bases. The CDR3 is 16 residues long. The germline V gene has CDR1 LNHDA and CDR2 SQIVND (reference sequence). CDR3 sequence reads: CASSMRLALSPDTQYF. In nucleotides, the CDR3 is TGTGCCAGTAGCATGAGACTAGCGTTAAGCCCAGATACGCAGTATTTT. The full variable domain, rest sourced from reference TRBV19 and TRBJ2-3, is DGGITQSPKYLFRKEGQNVTLSCEQNLNHDAMYWYRQDPGQGLRLIYYSQIVNDFQKGDIAEGYSVSREKKESFPLTVTSAQKNPTAFYLCASSMRLALSPDTQYFGPGTRLTVL.

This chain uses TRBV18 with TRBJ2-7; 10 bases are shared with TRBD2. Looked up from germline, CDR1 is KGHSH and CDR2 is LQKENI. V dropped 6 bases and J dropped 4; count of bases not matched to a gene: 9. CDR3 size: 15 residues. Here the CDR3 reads CASSTSGGGSYEQYF. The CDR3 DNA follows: TGTGCCAGCTCCACGAGCGGGGGGGGCTCTTACGAGCAGTACTTC.

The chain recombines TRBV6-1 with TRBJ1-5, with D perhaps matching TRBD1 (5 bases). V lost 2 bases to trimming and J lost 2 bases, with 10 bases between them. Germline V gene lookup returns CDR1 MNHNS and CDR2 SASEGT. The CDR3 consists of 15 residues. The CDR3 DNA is TGTGCCAGCAGTGAAACGGGAGGGGGCAATCAGCCCCAGCATTTT. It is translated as CASSETGGGNQPQHF.

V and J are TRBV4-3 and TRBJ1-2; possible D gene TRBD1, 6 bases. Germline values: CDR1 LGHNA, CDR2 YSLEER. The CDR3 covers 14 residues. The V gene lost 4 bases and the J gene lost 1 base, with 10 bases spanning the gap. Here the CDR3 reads CASSLNRVNYGYTF. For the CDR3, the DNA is TGCGCCAGCAGCCTCAACAGGGTTAACTATGGCTACACCTTC.

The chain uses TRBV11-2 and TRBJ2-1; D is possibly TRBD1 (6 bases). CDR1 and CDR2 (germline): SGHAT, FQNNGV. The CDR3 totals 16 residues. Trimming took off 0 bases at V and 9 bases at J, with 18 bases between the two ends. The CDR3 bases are TGTGCCAGCAGCTTAGATTCGTACGGGATCAGGGGTGAGCAGTTCTTC. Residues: CASSLDSYGIRGEQFF.

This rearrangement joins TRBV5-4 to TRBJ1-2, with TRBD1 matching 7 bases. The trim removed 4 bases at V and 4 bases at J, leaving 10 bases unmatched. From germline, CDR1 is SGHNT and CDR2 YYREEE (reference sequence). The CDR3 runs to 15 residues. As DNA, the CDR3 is TGTGCCAGCAGCCCACGACAGGGAGGAGGCTATGGCTACACCTTC. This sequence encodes CASSPRQGGGYGYTF.

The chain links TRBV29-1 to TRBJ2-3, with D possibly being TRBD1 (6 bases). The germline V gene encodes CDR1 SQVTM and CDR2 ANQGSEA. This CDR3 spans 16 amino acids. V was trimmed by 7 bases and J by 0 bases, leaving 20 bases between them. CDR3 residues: CSASLTGGWSTDTQYF. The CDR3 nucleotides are TGCAGCGCCTCCCTAACTGGGGGCTGGAGCACAGATACGCAGTATTTT.

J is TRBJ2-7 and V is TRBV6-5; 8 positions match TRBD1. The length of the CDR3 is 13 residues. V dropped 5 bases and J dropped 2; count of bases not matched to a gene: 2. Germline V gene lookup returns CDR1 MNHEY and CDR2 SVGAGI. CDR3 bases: TGTGCCAGCAGTATGGACAGGGCCTACGAGCAGTACTTC. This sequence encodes CASSMDRAYEQYF.

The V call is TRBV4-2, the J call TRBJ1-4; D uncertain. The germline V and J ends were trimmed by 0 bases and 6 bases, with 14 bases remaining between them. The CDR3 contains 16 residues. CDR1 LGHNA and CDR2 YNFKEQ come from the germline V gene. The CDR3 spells CASSQDGVKGDEKLFF. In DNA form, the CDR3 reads TGTGCCAGCAGCCAAGATGGAGTTAAGGGAGATGAAAAACTGTTTTTT.

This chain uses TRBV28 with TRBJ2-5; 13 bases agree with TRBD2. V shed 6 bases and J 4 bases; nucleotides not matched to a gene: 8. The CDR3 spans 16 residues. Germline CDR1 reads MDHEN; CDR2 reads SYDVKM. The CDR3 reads CASRTRTSGSRETQYF. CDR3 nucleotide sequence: TGTGCCAGCAGAACCAGGACTAGCGGGAGTCGAGAGACCCAGTACTTC.

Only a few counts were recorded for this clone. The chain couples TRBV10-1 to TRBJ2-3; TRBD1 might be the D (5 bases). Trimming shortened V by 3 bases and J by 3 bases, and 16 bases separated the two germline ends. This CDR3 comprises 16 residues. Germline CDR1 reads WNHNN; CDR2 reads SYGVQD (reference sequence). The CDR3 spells CASSDPPAGPTDTQYF. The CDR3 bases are TGCGCCAGCAGTGACCCACCGGCAGGGCCGACAGATACGCAGTATTTT.

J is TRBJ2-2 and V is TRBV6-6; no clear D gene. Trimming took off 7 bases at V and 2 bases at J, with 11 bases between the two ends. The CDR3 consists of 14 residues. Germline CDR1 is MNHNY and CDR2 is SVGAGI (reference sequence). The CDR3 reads CASKDQDNTGELFF. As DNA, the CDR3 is TGTGCCAGCAAGGATCAGGATAACACCGGGGAGCTGTTTTTT.

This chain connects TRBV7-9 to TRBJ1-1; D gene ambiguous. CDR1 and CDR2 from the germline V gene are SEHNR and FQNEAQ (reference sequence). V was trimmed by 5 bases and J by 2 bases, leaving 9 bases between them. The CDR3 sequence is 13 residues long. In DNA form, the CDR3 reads TGTGCCAGCAGCCCGGCGGCAAACACTGAAGCTTTCTTT. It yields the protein CASSPAANTEAFF.